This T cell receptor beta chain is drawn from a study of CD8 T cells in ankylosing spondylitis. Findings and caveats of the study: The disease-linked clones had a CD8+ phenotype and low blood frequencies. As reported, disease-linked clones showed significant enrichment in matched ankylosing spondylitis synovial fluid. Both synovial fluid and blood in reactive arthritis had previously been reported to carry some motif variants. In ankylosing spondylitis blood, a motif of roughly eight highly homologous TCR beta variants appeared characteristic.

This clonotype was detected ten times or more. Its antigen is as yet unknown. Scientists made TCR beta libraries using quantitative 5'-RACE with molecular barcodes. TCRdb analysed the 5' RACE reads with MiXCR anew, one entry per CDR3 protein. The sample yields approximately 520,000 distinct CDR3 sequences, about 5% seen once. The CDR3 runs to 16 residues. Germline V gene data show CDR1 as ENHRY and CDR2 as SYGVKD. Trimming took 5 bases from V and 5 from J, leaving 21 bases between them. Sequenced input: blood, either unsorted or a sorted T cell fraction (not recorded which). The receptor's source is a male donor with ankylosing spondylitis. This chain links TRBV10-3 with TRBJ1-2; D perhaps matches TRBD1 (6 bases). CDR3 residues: CAISSPRGGEVYGYTF. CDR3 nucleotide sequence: TGTGCCATCAGTTCTCCCCGCGGGGGCGAGGTTTATGGCTACACCTTC.